The 32 T cell receptor beta chains below all came from one sample that was sequenced in a study of T cell repertoires in MIS-A myocarditis. Some clones are missing from TCRdb's copy, which holds only in-frame ones; the method was immunoSEQ multiplex PCR. Counted here are some 10,000 clones, around 89% occurring once; the ten biggest clones make up just over 2%. Sequenced input: thoracic lymph node tissue obtained at autopsy. These receptors were obtained from a young man with fulminant myocarditis from multisystem inflammatory syndrome in adults (MIS-A) after COVID-19.

The J gene is TRBJ2-3, the V gene TRBV18; the match to TRBD2 covers 10 bases. The CDR3 has 18 amino acids. Germline assignment: CDR1 KGHSH and CDR2 LQKENI. J gave up 3 bases and V 3 bases, and 12 bases lay outside the gene matches. CDR3 protein: CASSPEKRGGGRTDTQYF. Here the CDR3 DNA reads TGTGCCAGCTCACCCGAGAAGCGGGGGGGCGGACGGACAGATACGCAGTATTTT.

The genes are TRBV28 and TRBJ2-1, with 13 bases that match TRBD2. V trimming: 6 bases; J trimming: 2 bases; junction bases outside the gene matches: 7. Germline loops: CDR1 MDHEN, CDR2 SYDVKM. This CDR3 comprises 17 residues. The CDR3: CASSLQTSGRAYNEQFF. CDR3 nucleotide sequence: TGTGCCAGCAGCCTACAAACTAGCGGGAGGGCCTACAATGAGCAGTTCTTC.

The rearrangement uses TRBV5-6 and TRBJ1-1; weak D call: TRBD1 (5 bases). V lost 2 bases to trimming and J lost 0 bases, with 11 bases between them. The germline V gene encodes CDR1 SGHDT and CDR2 YYEEEE. This CDR3 is built from 15 residues. The CDR3 region is CASSFRDSVNTEAFF. DNA of the CDR3: TGTGCCAGCAGCTTCCGGGACTCAGTGAACACTGAAGCTTTCTTT.

This chain connects TRBV2 to TRBJ2-1; TRBD1 or TRBD2 may be the D gene (6 bases each). Germline CDR1 SNHLY, CDR2 FYNNEI. The V end was cut by 11 bases, the J end by 6 bases, with 20 bases between. The CDR3 is 14 amino acids. The CDR3 DNA sequence: TGTGCCGGCGGGCTACGGGGGCTCGGCAATGAGCAGTTCTTC. Its translation: CAGGLRGLGNEQFF.

The chain carries TRBV5-6 and TRBJ1-1; D possibly corresponds to TRBD1 (5 bases). The CDR3 covers 13 residues. The germline V gene has CDR1 SGHDT and CDR2 YYEEEE. V lost 1 base and J lost 7, with 11 bases in between. Here the CDR3 reads CASSLTGVGEAFF. CDR3 sequence (DNA): TGTGCCAGCAGCTTGACGGGGGTAGGTGAAGCTTTCTTT. Based on the CDR3 plus reference TRBV5-6 and TRBJ1-1, the full variable domain is DAGVTQSPTHLIKTRGQQVTLRCSPKSGHDTVSWYQQALGQGPQFIFQYYEEEERQRGNFPDRFSGHQFPNYSSELNVNALLLGDSALYLCASSLTGVGEAFFGQGTRLTVV.

The chain joins TRBV28 to TRBJ1-3, with 7 bases identical to TRBD1. The CDR3 has 18 amino acids. J gave up 1 base and V 5 bases, and 14 bases lay outside the gene matches. Per the germline V gene, CDR1 is MDHEN and CDR2 is SYDVKM. The CDR3: CASSTPPLTGLSGNTIYF. In nucleotides, the CDR3 is TGTGCCAGCAGTACCCCGCCACTGACAGGGCTGTCTGGAAACACCATATATTTT.

This clone was seen only a few times. The J gene is TRBJ2-7, the V gene TRBV3-1 (or the pseudogene TRBV3-2); maybe TRBD2 (5 bases). This CDR3 region has 13 residues. Germline-derived CDR1 and CDR2 are LGHDT and YNNKEL (reference sequence). The ends were cut back, 5 bases at V and 7 bases at J, with 15 bases in the middle. DNA for the CDR3: TGTGCCAGCAGCTCCGCAGGAGGCGTGGAGCAGTACTTC. Translation gives CASSSAGGVEQYF.

This clone was detected only once. The V and J genes are TRBV4-3 and TRBJ2-1; D tentatively fits TRBD1 or TRBD2 (6 bases each). Germline V gene lookup returns CDR1 LGHNA and CDR2 YSLEER. V was clipped by 6 bases and J by 6 bases, with 15 bases between them. The length of the CDR3 is 14 residues. The CDR3 DNA reads as TGCGCCAGCAGTCGGGGGCGCGGGTCCAATGAGCAGTTCTTC. This gives the protein CASSRGRGSNEQFF.

The rearrangement joins TRBV19 to TRBJ2-7, with 10 positions matching TRBD1. V was clipped by 3 bases and J by 2 bases; unmatched bases: 16. This CDR3 is built from 19 residues. Germline V gives CDR1 LNHDA, CDR2 SQIVND (reference sequence). DNA for the CDR3: TGTGCCAGTAGTATTGGCGAGGGGAGAGACAGGGGGCGACCCTACGAGCAGTACTTC. Translation gives CASSIGEGRDRGRPYEQYF.

Only one count was recorded for this clone. V and J are TRBV4-2 and TRBJ2-3, with D perhaps given as TRBD1 or TRBD2 (5 bases each). The CDR3 length is 15 residues. The germline V gene has CDR1 LGHNA and CDR2 YNFKEQ. V was pared by 0 bases and J by 2 bases, with 9 bases between. CDR3 nucleotide sequence: TGTGCCAGCAGCCAAGATGAGGGGCTCACAGATACGCAGTATTTT. It encodes CASSQDEGLTDTQYF.

J is TRBJ1-4 and V is TRBV7-9; unclear D gene. V was shortened by 10 bases and J by 3 bases, with 15 bases between the two germline ends. This CDR3 is 14 amino acids long. CDR1 and CDR2 from the germline V gene are SEHNR and FQNEAQ (reference sequence). Here the CDR3 DNA reads TGTGCCACTTTACCCCCCGATGCTAATGAAAAACTGTTTTTT. Amino acids: CATLPPDANEKLFF.

The rearrangement uses TRBV29-1 and TRBJ1-2, with a tentative D call TRBD1 (6 bases). V shed 3 bases and J shed 2 bases, with 16 bases lying between them. The CDR3 spans 15 residues. Germline V gene data show CDR1 as SQVTM and CDR2 as ANQGSEA. In nucleotides, the CDR3 is TGCAGCGTTGACACAGGGCCTATGGGGAACTATGGCTACACCTTC. This gives the protein CSVDTGPMGNYGYTF.

The chain recombines TRBV19 with TRBJ2-1; 10 bases map to TRBD2. Unmatched junction bases numbered 5, after V lost 3 bases and J lost 6 bases. The CDR3 sequence is 15 residues long. Looked up from germline, CDR1 is LNHDA and CDR2 is SQIVND (reference sequence). CDR3 in amino acids: CASSMWASGGNEQFF. CDR3 DNA: TGTGCCAGTAGTATGTGGGCTAGCGGGGGCAATGAGCAGTTCTTC.

The rearrangement joins TRBV4-3 to TRBJ1-3; TRBD1 might be the D (5 bases). V lost 4 bases and J lost 3, with 10 bases in between. This CDR3 is 14 amino acids long. Germline CDR1 is LGHNA and CDR2 is YSLEER. CDR3 sequence reads: CASSLRDGGNTIYF. The CDR3 DNA reads TGCGCCAGCAGCCTACGGGACGGTGGAAACACCATATATTTT.

The V and J genes are TRBV18 and TRBJ2-3; no clear D gene. Germline V gene lookup returns CDR1 KGHSH and CDR2 LQKENI. The CDR3 length is 14 residues. V lost 1 base and J lost 5, with 10 bases in between. The CDR3 region has the DNA TGTGCCAGCTCACCACTCTCGGTGGAAGATACGCAGTATTTT. Translating it yields CASSPLSVEDTQYF.

In this sample, this clone turned up once. The chain carries TRBV27 and TRBJ1-5, with 7 bases aligning to TRBD1. V shed 3 bases, J shed 6 bases, and the junction held 8 bases outside the gene matches. CDR3 length: 15 residues. Germline V gives CDR1 MNHEY, CDR2 SMNVEV (reference sequence). The CDR3: CASSLTSGGSQPQHF. In DNA, the CDR3 is TGTGCCAGCAGTTTGACTTCAGGGGGAAGTCAGCCCCAGCATTTT.

The rearrangement links TRBV5-6 to TRBJ1-5; TRBD1 agrees at 7 bases. CDR3 length equals 14 residues. Germline CDR1 SGHDT, CDR2 YYEEEE. Trimming at V came to 0 bases and at J to 9 bases, leaving 6 bases not matched to a gene. DNA for the CDR3: TGTGCCAGCAGCTTGGGACAGGGTGGGGGGCCCCAGCATTTT. It translates to CASSLGQGGGPQHF.

The genes are TRBV27 and TRBJ2-3; 9 nucleotides line up with TRBD2. V shed 5 bases and J 4 bases; nucleotides not matched to a gene: 7. Germline CDR1 and CDR2: MNHEY and SMNVEV (reference sequence). CDR3 length: 15 amino acids. CDR3 DNA: TGTGCCAGCAGTCCCAGCGGGAGGAGCGCAGATACGCAGTATTTT. Translating it yields CASSPSGRSADTQYF.

This clone was detected only once. V and J are TRBV24-1 and TRBJ2-5, with a possible D match to TRBD1 (5 bases). In germline, CDR1 is KGHDR, CDR2 SFDVKD. The CDR3 covers 14 residues. The V end lost 7 bases, the J end lost 0 bases, and 11 bases lay between the germline ends. CDR3 residues: CATSLGANQETQYF. The CDR3 coding sequence is TGTGCCACCAGCCTAGGGGCAAACCAAGAGACCCAGTACTTC.

The gene calls are TRBV11-2 and TRBJ1-1, with TRBD1 matching 7 bases. The CDR3 consists of 15 residues. V was clipped by 4 bases and J by 1 base; unmatched bases: 6. Looked up from germline, CDR1 is SGHAT and CDR2 is FQNNGV. CDR3 in DNA: TGTGCCAGCAGCTCCCCCGGGGACAGGAACACTGAAGCTTTCTTT. As protein: CASSSPGDRNTEAFF.

The genes are TRBV29-1 and TRBJ2-3; D is undetermined. Germline loops: CDR1 SQVTM, CDR2 ANQGSEA. V lost 6 bases to trimming and J lost 3 bases, with 10 bases between them. The CDR3 is 12 residues long. The CDR3 DNA sequence: TGCAGCGTCGTATTTGTAACAGATACGCAGTATTTT. Amino acids: CSVVFVTDTQYF.

V usage is TRBV9 and J usage is TRBJ2-3; D gene unclear. V lost 4 bases and J 2 bases, leaving 14 bases between the germline ends. The germline V gene encodes CDR1 SGDLS and CDR2 YYNGEE. The CDR3 covers 15 residues. DNA of the CDR3: TGTGCCAGCAGCCCTGGGCCCTCCTCCACAGATACGCAGTATTTT. It is translated as CASSPGPSSTDTQYF.

The chain joins TRBV7-9 to TRBJ2-1, with 7 bases identical to TRBD2. Germline loops: CDR1 SEHNR, CDR2 FQNEAQ (reference sequence). J was trimmed by 4 bases and V by 2 bases; bases with no gene match: 2. CDR3 size: 14 residues. The CDR3 DNA reads as TGTGCCAGCAGCTTAAGCGGGGCATACAATGAGCAGTTCTTC. Protein sequence: CASSLSGAYNEQFF.

This clone was observed a few times. The chain has TRBV6-5 and TRBJ1-2; 8 bases align to TRBD1. The CDR3 has 13 residues. In germline, CDR1 is MNHEY, CDR2 SVGAGI. V trimming: 3 bases; J trimming: 8 bases; junction bases outside the gene matches: 5. The CDR3 here is CASSYPGGYGYTF. The CDR3 nucleotides read TGTGCCAGCAGTTATCCAGGGGGCTACGGCTACACCTTC.

This sequence joins TRBV5-6 and TRBJ2-7; 12 bases map to TRBD2. Trimming took 0 bases from V and 2 from J; bases not matched to a gene: 0. The V gene's germline CDR1 is SGHDT and CDR2 YYEEEE. This CDR3 is built from 15 residues. This CDR3 reads CASSLGLAGAYEQYF. The CDR3 DNA is TGTGCCAGCAGCTTGGGACTAGCGGGGGCCTACGAGCAGTACTTC.

J is TRBJ2-2 and V is TRBV30; no clear D. Trimming stripped 0 bases from V and 5 bases from J, with 7 bases between. From germline, CDR1 is GTSNPN and CDR2 SVGIG (reference sequence). The CDR3 extends over 13 amino acids. In DNA, the CDR3 is TGTGCCTGGAGTGTAGGTCAAACCGGGGAGCTGTTTTTT. Protein: CAWSVGQTGELFF.

The genes are TRBV11-2 and TRBJ2-5; D is undetermined. The CDR3 is 15 amino acids. In germline, CDR1 is SGHAT, CDR2 FQNNGV. V lost 3 bases and J lost 5, with 16 bases in between. This CDR3 reads CASSLMGSFGETQYF. CDR3 nucleotides: TGTGCCAGCAGCTTGATGGGAAGCTTCGGGGAGACCCAGTACTTC. Looking up the rest from reference TRBV11-2 and TRBJ2-5 gives the full variable domain: EAGVAQSPRYKIIEKRQSVAFWCNPISGHATLYWYQQILGQGPKLLIQFQNNGVVDDSQLPKDRFSAERLKGVDSTLKIQPAKLEDSAVYLCASSLMGSFGETQYFGPGTRLLVL.

V gene TRBV11-3 combines with J gene TRBJ2-3; D gene ambiguous. From germline, CDR1 is SGHNT and CDR2 YENEEA. The CDR3 has 17 residues. V was cut by 1 base and J by 0 bases, with 14 bases left in between. In DNA form, the CDR3 reads TGTGCCAGCAGCTTAGGGTCGGCCCTTACTAGCACAGATACGCAGTATTTT. Its translation: CASSLGSALTSTDTQYF.

The chain joins TRBV4-3 to TRBJ1-2; 7 nucleotides agree with TRBD1. The CDR3 spans 16 residues. The junction had 7 bases not matched to a gene; V was cut back by 0 bases and J by 3 bases. From germline, CDR1 is LGHNA and CDR2 YSLEER. DNA for the CDR3: TGCGCCAGCAGCCAAGAATATGATACAGGGGACTATGGCTACACCTTC. Translation gives CASSQEYDTGDYGYTF.

CDR3 region: CASRPGTPSNYGYTF. CDR3 in DNA: TGTGCGTCCCGACCGGGCACCCCTTCTAACTATGGCTACACCTTC. The gene calls are TRBV6-5 and TRBJ1-2, with D uncertain. Per the germline V gene, CDR1 is MNHEY and CDR2 is SVGAGI. The CDR3 is 15 amino acids.

The chain couples TRBV7-2 to TRBJ1-5; possibly TRBD1 for D (5 bases). Germline CDR1 is SGHTA and CDR2 is FQGNSA. V shed 3 bases and J shed 3 bases, with 18 bases lying between them. This CDR3 is built from 17 residues. CDR3 DNA: TGTGCCAGCAGCTTGGACTCCGGGACGGGGGTCAATCAGCCCCAGCATTTT. It codes for CASSLDSGTGVNQPQHF.

In regard to this clone: Germline is not matched at one junction end, which may reflect a read error. The chain joins TRBV23-1 to TRBJ2-7; the D call may be TRBD1 or TRBD2 (6 bases each). TRBV23-1 is recorded as an ORF, its role being uncertain. The CDR3 has 12 amino acids. CDR3 sequence (DNA): TGCGCCAGCAGTCAATCGGGGGGCGGCCCAGACTTC. It yields the protein CASSQSGGGPDF.